Each of the 16 T cell receptor beta chains below was sequenced from the same sample in a study of T cell changes during pregnancy in multiple sclerosis. This table comes from immunoSEQ multiplex PCR, and its TCRdb copy is limited to in-frame clones, with some not included. The sample records 38,000 or so clones, 93% being singletons. This specimen consisted of CD4+ T cells from peripheral blood mononuclear cells, obtained in the first trimester of pregnancy. Every receptor here comes from a female donor with multiple sclerosis, enrolled in a pregnancy study.

The chain uses TRBV18 and TRBJ2-3; D not certain. The germline CDR1 and CDR2 sequences are KGHSH and LQKENI. V lost 0 bases, J lost 3 bases, and 10 bases lay in between. CDR3 length: 15 amino acids. The CDR3 bases are TGTGCCAGCTCACCACCGGGTCGAGGTACAGATACGCAGTATTTT. It codes for CASSPPGRGTDTQYF. The full variable domain, in which reference TRBV18 and TRBJ2-3 provide the parts outside the CDR3, is NAGVMQNPRHLVRRRGQEARLRCSPMKGHSHVYWYRQLPEEGLKFMVYLQKENIIDESGMPKERFSAEFPKEGPSILRIQQVVRGDSAAYFCASSPPGRGTDTQYFGPGTRLTVL.

The chain uses TRBV30 and TRBJ2-1; 9 nucleotides match TRBD2. The ends lost 7 bases at V and 0 bases at J; junction bases unmatched: 4. Germline CDR1 and CDR2: GTSNPN and SVGIG (reference sequence). The CDR3 contains 14 residues. In DNA, the CDR3 is TGTGCCTCGGTTAGCGGGGGCTCCTACAATGAGCAGTTCTTC. It codes for CASVSGGSYNEQFF.

CDR3 in DNA: TGCAGCGTTGCCGTGCGGGACAGGCCCTACAATGAGCAGTTCTTC. Protein product: CSVAVRDRPYNEQFF. V gene TRBV29-1 combines with J gene TRBJ2-1, with 8 bases that match TRBD1. The V gene end was trimmed by 4 bases and the J gene end by 2 bases; junction bases not matched to a gene: 7. Germline V CDR1 and CDR2: SQVTM, ANQGSEA. The CDR3 is 15 residues long.

The chain links TRBV6-4 to TRBJ2-1; D might be TRBD2 (6 bases). The length of the CDR3 is 16 residues. The germline V and J ends were trimmed by 4 bases and 2 bases, with 15 bases remaining between them. Germline values: CDR1 MRHNA, CDR2 SNTAGT. This chain's CDR3 is CASSAVGGRPYNEQFF. CDR3 in DNA: TGTGCCAGCAGTGCAGTGGGGGGTCGTCCCTACAATGAGCAGTTCTTC.

The V call is TRBV10-3, the J call TRBJ2-3; 11 bases agree with TRBD2. Unmatched junction bases numbered 3, after V lost 8 bases and J lost 2 bases. The germline V gene has CDR1 ENHRY and CDR2 SYGVKD. This CDR3 region has 14 residues. The CDR3 loop reads CAILAGGDTDTQYF. CDR3 in DNA: TGTGCCATCTTAGCGGGGGGGGACACAGATACGCAGTATTTT.

The V gene is TRBV6-6, the J gene TRBJ1-1; 7 bases line up with TRBD1. Germline V gene lookup returns CDR1 MNHNY and CDR2 SVGAGI (reference sequence). The CDR3 contains 15 residues. With V trimmed by 7 bases and J by 1 base, 9 bases remained unmatched. CDR3 DNA sequence: TGTGCCAGCACCCCGAGACAGGGAAAGAACACTGAAGCTTTCTTT. It yields the protein CASTPRQGKNTEAFF.

The chain joins TRBV6-6 to TRBJ2-7, with 9 nucleotides matching TRBD1. The J segment lost 9 bases and the V segment lost 4 bases, leaving 13 bases of the junction unmatched. The length of the CDR3 is 15 residues. Germline V gene data show CDR1 as MNHNY and CDR2 as SVGAGI (reference sequence). The DNA for the CDR3 is TGTGCCAGCAGTTCCACGGGGGGACAGGGAGTCGCGCAGTACTTC. Translation: CASSSTGGQGVAQYF.

The chain uses TRBV18 and TRBJ1-5, with 7 bases identical to TRBD1. Germline CDR1 reads KGHSH; CDR2 reads LQKENI. With V trimmed by 8 bases and J by 2 bases, 9 bases remained unmatched. CDR3 length: 15 residues. The CDR3 region is CASQITGTGNQPQHF. As DNA, the CDR3 is TGTGCCAGCCAAATCACCGGGACAGGCAATCAGCCCCAGCATTTT.

This chain connects TRBV7-8 to TRBJ2-4; TRBD2 matches 11 bases. Germline lookup yields CDR1 SGHVS and CDR2 FQNEAQ. The J segment lost 0 bases and the V segment lost 5 bases, leaving 9 bases of the junction unmatched. This CDR3 is built from 18 residues. For the CDR3, the DNA is TGTGCCAGCAGCCAGACCCGGACTAGCGGGCTAGCCAAAAACATTCAGTACTTC. Its translation: CASSQTRTSGLAKNIQYF.

V and J are TRBV19 and TRBJ2-2, with 9 positions matching TRBD1. The V gene end was trimmed by 4 bases and the J gene end by 3 bases; junction bases not matched to a gene: 9. CDR1 and CDR2 (germline): LNHDA, SQIVND (reference sequence). This CDR3 contains 17 residues. For the CDR3, the DNA is TGTGCCAGTAGTACGGGTCCGGGACAGGGCTACACCGGGGAGCTGTTTTTT. This translates into CASSTGPGQGYTGELFF.

CDR3 in DNA: TGTGCCAGCAGCGTCCAGGACAGGGGATTAAATACGCAGTATTTT. Its translation: CASSVQDRGLNTQYF. The rearrangement links TRBV9 to TRBJ2-3; TRBD1 matches at 9 bases. Germline CDR1 SGDLS, CDR2 YYNGEE. This CDR3 spans 15 amino acids. V lost 2 bases and J lost 7; bases outside the gene matches: 8.

J is TRBJ2-1 and V is TRBV5-1; D is possibly TRBD2 (5 bases). The CDR3 is 19 residues long. V was pared by 0 bases and J by 5 bases, with 24 bases between. Germline V gene data show CDR1 as SGHRS and CDR2 as YFSETQ. CDR3 sequence: CASSLGVLGLPARDNEQFF. In DNA form, the CDR3 reads TGCGCCAGCAGCTTGGGCGTCCTAGGACTTCCAGCTCGCGACAATGAGCAGTTCTTC.

V usage is TRBV5-1 and J usage is TRBJ1-1, with 7 positions matching TRBD1. Trimming cost V 6 bases and J 4 bases; bases outside gene matches: 12. Germline values: CDR1 SGHRS, CDR2 YFSETQ. The CDR3 totals 15 residues. The CDR3 reads CASNDQGGTGTEAFF. The DNA for the CDR3 is TGCGCCAGCAACGATCAGGGGGGTACGGGCACTGAAGCTTTCTTT.

The chain joins TRBV7-9 to TRBJ2-3; the match to TRBD2 covers 8 bases. The V and J ends lost 5 bases and 1 base, in that order; junction bases with no gene match: 11. From germline, CDR1 is SEHNR and CDR2 FQNEAQ (reference sequence). This CDR3 region has 17 residues. This CDR3 is CASSAGLAWKGTDTQYF. The CDR3 bases are TGTGCCAGCAGCGCCGGACTAGCCTGGAAAGGCACAGATACGCAGTATTTT.

The V call is TRBV9, the J call TRBJ2-5, with D tentatively TRBD2 (6 bases). The germline gives CDR1 SGDLS, CDR2 YYNGEE. Deletions cut 2 bases from V and 5 bases from J, with 10 bases between. The CDR3 runs 13 residues. CDR3 nucleotide sequence: TGTGCCAGCAGCGTTGCGGGAAGGGAGACCCAGTACTTC. Its translation is CASSVAGRETQYF.

The chain is built from TRBV5-1 and TRBJ2-1; 9 positions match TRBD2. The V segment lost 3 bases and the J segment 6 bases; nucleotides outside the gene matches: 7. The germline V gene has CDR1 SGHRS and CDR2 YFSETQ. The CDR3 extends over 15 amino acids. The CDR3 reads CASSSSGGFGNEQFF. CDR3 coding DNA: TGCGCCAGCAGCTCGAGCGGGGGGTTTGGCAATGAGCAGTTCTTC.